What follows are 9 T cell receptor beta chains derived from one specimen sequenced in a study of blood T cell repertoires in COVID-19. Measured with immunoSEQ multiplex PCR; TCRdb has only the in-frame clones, and not every one. This table holds roughly 120,000 clones, more than 80% found once. Input material: peripheral blood. Receptor source: a woman aged 80 or over with COVID-19, enrolled during active disease.

The chain employs TRBV11-1 and TRBJ2-1, with D possibly being TRBD1 (6 bases). Germline values: CDR1 SGHAT, CDR2 FQDESV (reference sequence). V lost 3 bases and J 4 bases, leaving 13 bases between the germline ends. The CDR3 is made up of 15 amino acids. The CDR3 reads CASSFGDMVYNEQFF. The CDR3 DNA is TGTGCCAGCAGCTTCGGGGACATGGTTTACAATGAGCAGTTCTTC.

The CDR3 sequence: CASSEVGQGETQYF. The CDR3 DNA is TGTGCCAGCAGTGAAGTAGGTCAGGGGGAGACCCAGTACTTC. The J gene is TRBJ2-5, the V gene TRBV6-1; D possibly corresponds to TRBD1 (6 bases). The CDR3 consists of 14 residues. V was cut by 1 base and J by 5 bases, with 11 bases left in between. Germline V gene lookup returns CDR1 MNHNS and CDR2 SASEGT.

The chain employs TRBV11-2 and TRBJ2-1; 9 positions agree with TRBD2. CDR3 size: 15 residues. V dropped 5 bases and J dropped 9; count of bases not matched to a gene: 11. Germline V lookup: CDR1 SGHAT, CDR2 FQNNGV. CDR3 sequence (DNA): TGTGCCAGCAGCCAACAGGGACTAGCTGGCGTTGAGCAGTTCTTC. Its protein is CASSQQGLAGVEQFF.

V gene TRBV6-2 or TRBV6-3 combines with J gene TRBJ1-2, with D uncertain. The CDR3 is 16 amino acids. The germline V and J ends were trimmed by 6 bases and 4 bases, with 21 bases remaining between them. Germline V lookup: CDR1 MNHEY, CDR2 SVGEGT. CDR3 in amino acids: CASSNTAGAHLYGYTF. CDR3 in DNA: TGTGCCAGCAGCAATACGGCGGGAGCCCATCTCTATGGCTACACCTTC.

A few counts support this clone. The chain combines TRBV3-1 (or the pseudogene TRBV3-2) with TRBJ2-3, with a possible D match to TRBD1 (5 bases). V was pared by 4 bases and J by 4 bases, with 15 bases between. CDR3 length: 15 residues. Germline lookup yields CDR1 LGHDT and CDR2 YNNKEL (reference sequence). CDR3 sequence reads: CASSPTMDKADTQYF. CDR3 DNA sequence: TGTGCCAGCAGCCCAACAATGGACAAGGCAGATACGCAGTATTTT.

The rearrangement links TRBV3-1 (or the pseudogene TRBV3-2) to TRBJ2-2; TRBD2 matches at 7 bases. Germline V gives CDR1 LGHDT, CDR2 YNNKEL (reference sequence). The CDR3 totals 14 residues. V dropped 9 bases and J dropped 4; count of bases not matched to a gene: 8. CDR3 region: CASQRDLPTGELFF. CDR3 bases: TGTGCCAGTCAGCGGGATCTTCCCACCGGGGAGCTGTTTTTT.

Comment on this clone: The junction departs from germline at one end; a sequencing error may be responsible. This chain links TRBV28 with TRBJ1-2; TRBD1 is a possible D gene (6 bases). The germline V gene encodes CDR1 MDHEN and CDR2 SYDVKM. This CDR3 comprises 12 residues. The CDR3 region is CASSQGIYGHTF. The CDR3 DNA reads TGTGCCAGCAGCCAGGGGATCTATGGCCACACCTTC.

The sample holds a few counts of this clone. V and J are TRBV7-2 and TRBJ1-2, with 7 bases aligning to TRBD1. Per the germline V gene, CDR1 is SGHTA and CDR2 is FQGNSA. CDR3 length: 12 residues. After removal of 5 bases from V and 8 bases from J, the junction contained 5 bases not matched to a gene. CDR3 residues: CASSPDRVGYTF. For the CDR3, the DNA is TGTGCCAGCAGCCCCGACAGGGTGGGCTACACCTTC.

The chain combines TRBV4-3 with TRBJ2-2, with D possibly TRBD2 on 5 matching bases. CDR3 length: 15 residues. V was pared by 0 bases and J by 7 bases, with 12 bases between. CDR1 and CDR2 from the germline V gene are LGHNA and YSLEER. As DNA, the CDR3 is TGCGCCAGCAGCCAAGATAACGGGAAATACGGGGAGCTGTTTTTT. This codes for CASSQDNGKYGELFF.